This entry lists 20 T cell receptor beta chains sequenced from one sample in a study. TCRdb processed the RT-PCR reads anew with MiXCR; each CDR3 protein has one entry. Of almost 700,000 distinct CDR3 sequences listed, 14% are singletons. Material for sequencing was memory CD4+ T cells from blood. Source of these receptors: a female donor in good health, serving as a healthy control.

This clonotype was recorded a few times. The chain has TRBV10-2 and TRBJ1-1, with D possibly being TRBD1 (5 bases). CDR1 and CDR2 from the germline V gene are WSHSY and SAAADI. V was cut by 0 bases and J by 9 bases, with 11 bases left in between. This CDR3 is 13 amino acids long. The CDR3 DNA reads TGCGCCAGCAGTGAGTCGGGACTTACTCAAGCTTTCTTT. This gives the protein CASSESGLTQAFF.

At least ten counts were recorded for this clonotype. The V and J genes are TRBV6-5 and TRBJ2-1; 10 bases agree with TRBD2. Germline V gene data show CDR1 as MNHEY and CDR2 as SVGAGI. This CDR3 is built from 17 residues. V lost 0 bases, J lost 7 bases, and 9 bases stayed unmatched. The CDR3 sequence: CASSYSGSGRAGNEQFF. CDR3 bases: TGTGCCAGCAGTTACTCGGGGAGCGGGAGGGCCGGGAATGAGCAGTTCTTC.

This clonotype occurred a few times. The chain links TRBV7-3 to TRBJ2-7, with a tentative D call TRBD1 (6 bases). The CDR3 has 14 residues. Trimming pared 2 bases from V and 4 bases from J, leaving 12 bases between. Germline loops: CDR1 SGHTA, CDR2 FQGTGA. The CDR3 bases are TGTGCCAGCAGCTTACATGTCAGGGGATACGAGCAGTACTTC. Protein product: CASSLHVRGYEQYF.

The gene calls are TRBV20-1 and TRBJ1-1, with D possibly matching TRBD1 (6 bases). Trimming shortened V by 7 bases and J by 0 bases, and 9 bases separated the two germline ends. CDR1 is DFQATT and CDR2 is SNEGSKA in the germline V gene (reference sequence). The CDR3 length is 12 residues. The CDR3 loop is CSGTEMNTEAFF. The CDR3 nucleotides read TGCAGTGGGACAGAGATGAACACTGAAGCTTTCTTT.

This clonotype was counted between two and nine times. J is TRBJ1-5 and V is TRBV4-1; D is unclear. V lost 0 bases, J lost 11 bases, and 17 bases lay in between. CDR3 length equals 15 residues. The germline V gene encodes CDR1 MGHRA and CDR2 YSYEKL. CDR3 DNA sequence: TGCGCCAGCAGCCAAGATCCCATCGAAATCAAGTCCCAGCATTTT. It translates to CASSQDPIEIKSQHF.

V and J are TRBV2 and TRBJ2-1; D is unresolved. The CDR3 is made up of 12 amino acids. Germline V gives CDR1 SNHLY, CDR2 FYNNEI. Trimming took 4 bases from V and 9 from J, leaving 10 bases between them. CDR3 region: CASSVLVGEQFF. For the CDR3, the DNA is TGTGCCAGCAGTGTGTTAGTGGGTGAGCAGTTCTTC.

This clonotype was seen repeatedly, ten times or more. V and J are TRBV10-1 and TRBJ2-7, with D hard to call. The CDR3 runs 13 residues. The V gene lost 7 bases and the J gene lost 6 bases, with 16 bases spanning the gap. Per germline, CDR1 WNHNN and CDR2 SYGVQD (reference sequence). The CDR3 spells CASKENPKGEQYF. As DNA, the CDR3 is TGCGCCAGCAAAGAAAATCCAAAGGGCGAGCAGTACTTC.

CDR3 DNA: TGTGCCAGCAGTTTCATGGAGGGAGGGACTGAAGCTTTCTTT. Protein product: CASSFMEGGTEAFF. The chain couples TRBV12-3 or TRBV12-4 to TRBJ1-1; the D is unclear. V was shortened by 3 bases and J by 5 bases, with 13 bases between the two germline ends. This CDR3 region has 14 residues.

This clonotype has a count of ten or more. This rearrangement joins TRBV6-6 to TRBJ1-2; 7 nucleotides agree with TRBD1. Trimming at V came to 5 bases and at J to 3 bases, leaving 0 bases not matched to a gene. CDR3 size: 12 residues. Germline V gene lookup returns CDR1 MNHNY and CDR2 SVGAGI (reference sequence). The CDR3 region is CASSDRDYGYTF. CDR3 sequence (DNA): TGTGCCAGCAGTGACAGGGACTATGGCTACACCTTC.

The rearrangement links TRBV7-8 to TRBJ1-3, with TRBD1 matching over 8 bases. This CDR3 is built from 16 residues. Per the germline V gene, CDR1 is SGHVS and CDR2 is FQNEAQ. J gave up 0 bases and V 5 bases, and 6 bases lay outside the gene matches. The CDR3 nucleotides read TGTGCCAGCAGCCCTGGACAGGGCTACTCTGGAAACACCATATATTTT. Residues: CASSPGQGYSGNTIYF.

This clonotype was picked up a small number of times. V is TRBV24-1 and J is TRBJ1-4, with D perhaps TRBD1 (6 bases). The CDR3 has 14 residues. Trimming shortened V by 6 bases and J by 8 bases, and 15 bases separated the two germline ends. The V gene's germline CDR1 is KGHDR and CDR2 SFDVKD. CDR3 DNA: TGTGCCACCAGTTCGAGGGGGTTTGAGGAAAAACTGTTTTTT. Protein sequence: CATSSRGFEEKLFF.

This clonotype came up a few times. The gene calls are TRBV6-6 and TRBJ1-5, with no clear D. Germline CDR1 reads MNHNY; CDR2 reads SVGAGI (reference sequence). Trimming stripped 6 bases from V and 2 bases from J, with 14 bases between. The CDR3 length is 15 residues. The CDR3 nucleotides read TGTGCCAGCAGCCCCCATTTGCAGGGCAATCAGCCCCAGCATTTT. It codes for CASSPHLQGNQPQHF.

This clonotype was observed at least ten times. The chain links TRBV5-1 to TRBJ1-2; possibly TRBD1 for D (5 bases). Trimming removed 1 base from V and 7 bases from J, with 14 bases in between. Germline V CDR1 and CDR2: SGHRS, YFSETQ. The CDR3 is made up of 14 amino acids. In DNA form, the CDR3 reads TGCGCCAGCAGCTTGAATCAGGCAGGGCTTGGCTACACCTTC. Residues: CASSLNQAGLGYTF. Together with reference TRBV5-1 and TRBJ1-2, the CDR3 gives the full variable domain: KAGVTQTPRYLIKTRGQQVTLSCSPISGHRSVSWYQQTPGQGLQFLFEYFSETQRNKGNFPGRFSGRQFSNSRSEMNVSTLELGDSALYLCASSLNQAGLGYTFGSGTRLTVV.

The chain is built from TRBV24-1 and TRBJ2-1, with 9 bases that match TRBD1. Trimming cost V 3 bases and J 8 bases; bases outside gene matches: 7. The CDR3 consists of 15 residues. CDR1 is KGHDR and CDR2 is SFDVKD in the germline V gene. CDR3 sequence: CATSDPGTGIHEQFF. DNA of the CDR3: TGTGCCACCAGTGATCCCGGGACAGGGATCCATGAGCAGTTCTTC.

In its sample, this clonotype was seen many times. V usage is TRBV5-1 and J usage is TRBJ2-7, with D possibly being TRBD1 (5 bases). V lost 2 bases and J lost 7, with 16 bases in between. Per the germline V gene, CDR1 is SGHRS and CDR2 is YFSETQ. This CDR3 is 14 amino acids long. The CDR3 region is CASSLSPGNREQYF. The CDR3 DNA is TGCGCCAGCAGCTTATCTCCAGGGAATCGGGAGCAGTACTTC.

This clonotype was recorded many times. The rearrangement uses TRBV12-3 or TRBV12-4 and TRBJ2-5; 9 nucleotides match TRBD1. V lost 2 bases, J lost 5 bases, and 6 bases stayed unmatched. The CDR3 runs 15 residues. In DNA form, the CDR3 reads TGTGCCAGCAGTTTATCGGGACAGGGATTGGAGACCCAGTACTTC. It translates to CASSLSGQGLETQYF.

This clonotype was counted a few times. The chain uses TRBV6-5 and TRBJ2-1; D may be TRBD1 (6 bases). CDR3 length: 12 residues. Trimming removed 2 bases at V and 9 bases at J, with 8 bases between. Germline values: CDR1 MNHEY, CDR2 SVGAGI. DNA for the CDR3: TGTGCCAGCAGTTACCAGGGGAGTGAGCAGTTCTTC. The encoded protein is CASSYQGSEQFF.

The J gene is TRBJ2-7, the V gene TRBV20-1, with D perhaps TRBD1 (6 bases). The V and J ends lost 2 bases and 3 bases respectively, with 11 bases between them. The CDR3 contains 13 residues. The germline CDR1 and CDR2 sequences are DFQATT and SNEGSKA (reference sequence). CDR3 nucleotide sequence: TGCAGTGCTAGATCCGGGACATTCTACGAGCAGTACTTC. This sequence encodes CSARSGTFYEQYF.

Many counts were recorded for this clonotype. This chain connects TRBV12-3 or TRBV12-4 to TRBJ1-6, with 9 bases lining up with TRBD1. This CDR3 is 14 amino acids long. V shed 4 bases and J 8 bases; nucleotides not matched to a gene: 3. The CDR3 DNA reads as TGTGCCAGCAGTTCCCGGGACAGGGATTCACCCCTCCACTTT. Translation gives CASSSRDRDSPLHF.

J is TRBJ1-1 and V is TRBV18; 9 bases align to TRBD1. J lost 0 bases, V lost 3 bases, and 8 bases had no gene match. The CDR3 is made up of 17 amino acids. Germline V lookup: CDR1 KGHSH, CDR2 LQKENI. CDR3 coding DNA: TGTGCCAGCTCACCGTCGGGACAGGGAGTAATGAACACTGAAGCTTTCTTT. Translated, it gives CASSPSGQGVMNTEAFF.